The clone carrying this T cell receptor (beta chain) was seen only once. The repertoire was sequenced with immunoSEQ multiplex PCR; TCRdb's copy has only in-frame clones and lacks some. Here the sample spans about 180,000 clones, roughly nine tenths being singletons. This CDR3 has 18 residues. Unmatched junction bases numbered 11, after V lost 2 bases and J lost 6 bases. Germline V lookup: CDR1 KGHDR, CDR2 SFDVKD. This sample was taken from a study of blood T cell repertoires in COVID-19. Looking at the study overall: T cells, B-cell-depleted T cells, or PBMCs provided the cDNA or gDNA that served as material.

This receptor was obtained from a man aged 18 to 35 who had recovered from COVID-19. J is TRBJ2-7 and V is TRBV24-1; 14 bases map to TRBD2. Specimen: peripheral blood. CDR3 DNA sequence: TGTGCCACCAGTGATTCTGGACTAGCGGGAGGATTAGATCGCGAGCAGTACTTC. Protein product: CATSDSGLAGGLDREQYF.